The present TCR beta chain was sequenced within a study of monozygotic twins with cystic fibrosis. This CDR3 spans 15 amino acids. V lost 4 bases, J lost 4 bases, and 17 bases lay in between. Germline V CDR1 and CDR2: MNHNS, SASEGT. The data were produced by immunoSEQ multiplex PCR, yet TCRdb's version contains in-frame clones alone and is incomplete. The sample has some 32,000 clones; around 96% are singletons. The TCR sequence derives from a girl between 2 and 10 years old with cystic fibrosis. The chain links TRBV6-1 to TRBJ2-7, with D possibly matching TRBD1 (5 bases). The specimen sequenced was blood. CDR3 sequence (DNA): TGTGCCAGCAGTGTTGAAACAGGTCTCGGGTACGAGCAGTACTTC. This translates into CASSVETGLGYEQYF.